One and the same sample provided the 20 T cell receptor beta chains below, sequenced in a study of cytomegalovirus exposure and HLA in healthy donors. The method was immunoSEQ multiplex PCR; TCRdb's version includes in-frame clones alone and lacks a portion of them. The sample shows about 200,000 clones, 86% of them seen only once. Sequenced: PBMCs. All receptors derive from a woman aged 18-30 years in good health and CMV-seronegative.

The rearrangement uses TRBV20-1 and TRBJ1-2, with 8 bases aligning to TRBD1. Losses at the gene ends were 5 bases for V and 5 bases for J; bases not matched to a gene: 1. This CDR3 spans 11 amino acids. Germline assignment: CDR1 DFQATT and CDR2 SNEGSKA (reference sequence). The CDR3 loop reads CSAWTGYGYTF. Here the CDR3 DNA reads TGCAGTGCTTGGACAGGGTATGGCTACACCTTC.

The V and J genes are TRBV27 and TRBJ1-5; TRBD1 aligns across 7 bases. Trimming at V came to 5 bases and at J to 1 base, leaving 11 bases not matched to a gene. The CDR3 loop spans 17 amino acids. Germline V CDR1 and CDR2: MNHEY, SMNVEV (reference sequence). CDR3 region: CASSPRDSPVSNQPQHF. The CDR3 DNA sequence: TGTGCCAGCAGTCCCCGGGACAGTCCCGTCAGCAATCAGCCCCAGCATTTT.

The rearrangement uses TRBV7-7 and TRBJ2-5; 9 bases map to TRBD1. The CDR3 is 14 residues long. The V gene's germline CDR1 is SSHAT and CDR2 FNYEAQ (reference sequence). V dropped 4 bases and J dropped 5; count of bases not matched to a gene: 5. The DNA for the CDR3 is TGTGCCAGCAGCTCCGGGACAGGGCTCGAGACCCAGTACTTC. It translates to CASSSGTGLETQYF.

The table lists this clone with a few counts. This chain links TRBV7-2 with TRBJ2-5; no definite D call. Germline V gene sequence: CDR1 SGHTA, CDR2 FQGNSA. This CDR3 spans 14 amino acids. V lost 2 bases, J lost 1 base, and 8 bases lay in between. The CDR3 DNA reads TGTGCCAGCAGCTTAATTGACTTCCAAGAGACCCAGTACTTC. Translation gives CASSLIDFQETQYF.

This chain joins TRBV11-1 and TRBJ1-4, with 7 bases aligning to TRBD1. Germline CDR1 reads SGHAT; CDR2 reads FQDESV (reference sequence). This CDR3 region has 13 residues. J was trimmed by 4 bases and V by 7 bases; bases with no gene match: 3. The CDR3 is CASTRQGNEKLFF. The CDR3 region has the DNA TGTGCCAGCACCAGACAGGGTAATGAAAAACTGTTTTTT.

This clone has only a few counts. This sequence joins TRBV7-2 and TRBJ1-3; 9 nucleotides match TRBD1. With V trimmed by 5 bases and J by 4 bases, 9 bases remained unmatched. The CDR3 covers 16 residues. The germline CDR1 and CDR2 sequences are SGHTA and FQGNSA. CDR3 nucleotide sequence: TGTGCCAGCAGCGGAGGGACAGGGAGGAGGGGAAACACCATATATTTT. Protein: CASSGGTGRRGNTIYF.

The chain couples TRBV18 to TRBJ2-5, with 7 bases that match TRBD1. J gave up 4 bases and V 2 bases, and 7 bases lay outside the gene matches. Germline V CDR1 and CDR2: KGHSH, LQKENI. The CDR3 is made up of 15 amino acids. The CDR3 DNA follows: TGTGCCAGCTCACCAACCGGGACAGTTGTAGAGACCCAGTACTTC. It encodes CASSPTGTVVETQYF.

The sample holds one count of this clone. V usage is TRBV10-2 and J usage is TRBJ1-2; 8 nucleotides align to TRBD1. The CDR3 spans 14 residues. The junction had 7 bases not matched to a gene; V was cut back by 3 bases and J by 7 bases. Germline assignment: CDR1 WSHSY and CDR2 SAAADI. This CDR3 reads CASSEAGTGRGYTF. DNA of the CDR3: TGCGCCAGCAGTGAAGCCGGGACAGGACGTGGCTACACCTTC.

This clone was counted at least ten times. The rearrangement uses TRBV4-2 and TRBJ2-7, with 11 bases identical to TRBD1. This CDR3 region has 16 residues. CDR1 and CDR2 from the germline V gene are LGHNA and YNFKEQ. Germline trimming cut 0 bases from V and 3 bases from J; bases unmatched to any gene: 4. The CDR3 sequence is CASSQDPGTGGYEQYF. The CDR3 DNA follows: TGTGCCAGCAGCCAAGATCCCGGGACAGGGGGCTACGAGCAGTACTTC.

The chain combines TRBV6-1 with TRBJ1-2; no clear D gene. The CDR3 loop spans 13 amino acids. V was pared by 3 bases and J by 2 bases, with 7 bases between. Per the germline V gene, CDR1 is MNHNS and CDR2 is SASEGT. CDR3 loop: CASSERLNYGYTF. In DNA, the CDR3 is TGTGCCAGCAGTGAGAGGTTAAACTATGGCTACACCTTC.

V gene TRBV29-1 combines with J gene TRBJ1-1; possibly TRBD1 for D (6 bases). In germline, CDR1 is SQVTM, CDR2 ANQGSEA. The CDR3 contains 13 residues. The V gene lost 5 bases and the J gene lost 2 bases, with 12 bases spanning the gap. CDR3 amino acids: CSVLGRGNTEAFF. For the CDR3, the DNA is TGCAGCGTTTTGGGCAGGGGAAACACTGAAGCTTTCTTT.

The J gene is TRBJ2-5, the V gene TRBV6-7; tentatively, D is TRBD2 (5 bases). TRBV6-7 is placed among ORFs of uncertain function. Trimming removed 6 bases from V and 5 bases from J, with 25 bases in between. This CDR3 spans 17 amino acids. CDR3: CASSGILRRRRGETQYF. The CDR3 DNA reads as TGTGCCAGCAGCGGAATCCTTCGAAGGAGGAGAGGGGAGACCCAGTACTTC.

This chain uses TRBV5-6 with TRBJ1-2, with TRBD1 as a possible D gene (5 bases). Germline CDR1 and CDR2: SGHDT and YYEEEE. Trimming pared 4 bases from V and 4 bases from J, leaving 11 bases between. CDR3 length equals 13 residues. CDR3 nucleotide sequence: TGTGCCAGCAGCCTACAGGAGCGCTATGGCTACACCTTC. Protein product: CASSLQERYGYTF.

The rearrangement joins TRBV28 to TRBJ1-2; no clear D gene. V was pared by 3 bases and J by 4 bases, with 15 bases between. Per the germline V gene, CDR1 is MDHEN and CDR2 is SYDVKM. This CDR3 has 15 amino acids. In DNA, the CDR3 is TGTGCCAGCAGTTTCCAGGCCCTGCTGCTCTATGGCTACACCTTC. Its protein product is CASSFQALLLYGYTF.

CDR3 protein: CASSLEQTGKEAFF. The CDR3 nucleotides are TGCGCCAGCAGCCTCGAACAAACGGGTAAGGAAGCTTTCTTT. The V call is TRBV10-1, the J call TRBJ1-1; D ambiguous. Germline-derived CDR1 and CDR2 are WNHNN and SYGVQD (reference sequence). V dropped 6 bases and J dropped 8 bases, with 19 bases sitting between them. This CDR3 comprises 14 residues.

J is TRBJ1-4 and V is TRBV10-3, with D possibly being TRBD1 (5 bases). The CDR3 is 14 amino acids. V was cut by 8 bases and J by 5 bases, with 15 bases left in between. CDR1 is ENHRY and CDR2 is SYGVKD in the germline V gene. The CDR3 loop is CAISQGTQNEKLFF. CDR3 nucleotides: TGTGCCATCTCTCAGGGAACCCAAAATGAAAAACTGTTTTTT.

The chain uses TRBV18 and TRBJ1-5; D not certain. There are 14 residues in the CDR3. The ends were cut back, 3 bases at V and 6 bases at J, with 12 bases in the middle. Germline V gene data show CDR1 as KGHSH and CDR2 as LQKENI. In DNA form, the CDR3 reads TGTGCCAGCTCACCGGTGGAGATGGTTCAGCCCCAGCATTTT. Translated: CASSPVEMVQPQHF. The full variable domain, in which reference TRBV18 and TRBJ1-5 provide the parts outside the CDR3, is NAGVMQNPRHLVRRRGQEARLRCSPMKGHSHVYWYRQLPEEGLKFMVYLQKENIIDESGMPKERFSAEFPKEGPSILRIQQVVRGDSAAYFCASSPVEMVQPQHFGDGTRLSIL.

This rearrangement joins TRBV19 to TRBJ1-2; 10 nucleotides align to TRBD1. This CDR3 is built from 15 residues. Germline-derived CDR1 and CDR2 are LNHDA and SQIVND (reference sequence). After removal of 5 bases from V and 5 bases from J, the junction contained 8 bases not matched to a gene. CDR3: CASSLRRTGGYGYTF. CDR3 DNA: TGTGCCAGTAGTCTACGGCGGACAGGGGGATATGGCTACACCTTC.

J is TRBJ2-1 and V is TRBV4-1, with 14 bases matching TRBD2. The junction had 3 bases not matched to a gene; V was cut back by 5 bases and J by 9 bases. The germline CDR1 and CDR2 sequences are MGHRA and YSYEKL. The CDR3 sequence is 14 residues long. In DNA form, the CDR3 reads TGCGCCAGCAGCTGGGGACTAGCGGGGGCTGAGCAGTTCTTC. This gives the protein CASSWGLAGAEQFF.

This sequence joins TRBV6-1 and TRBJ1-1; tentative D call: TRBD1 (5 bases). Germline CDR1 and CDR2: MNHNS and SASEGT. The ends were cut back, 4 bases at V and 0 bases at J, with 6 bases in the middle. The CDR3 is 13 amino acids. The CDR3 here is CASSVQVNTEAFF. The CDR3 DNA is TGTGCCAGCAGTGTACAGGTGAACACTGAAGCTTTCTTT.